This TCR beta chain was sequenced during a study of cytotoxic CD8 clonotypes in ibrutinib-treated CLL. TCRdb's copy holds only in-frame clones and misses some; the assay was immunoSEQ multiplex PCR. Of about 160,000 clones in the sample, about 84% were seen once. There are 14 residues in the CDR3. Trimming pared 2 bases from V and 7 bases from J, leaving 14 bases between. Germline V gene lookup returns CDR1 SEHNR and CDR2 FQNEAQ (reference sequence). The input for sequencing was PBMCs, taken after 24 months of ibrutinib treatment. The chain carries TRBV7-9 and TRBJ1-2, with D maybe TRBD1 (5 bases). The receptor's source is a human donor with chronic lymphocytic leukemia. In DNA, the CDR3 is TGTGCCAGCAGCTTAAATGGCAGGAGGGGTGGCTACACCTTC. Amino acids: CASSLNGRRGGYTF.